This T cell receptor (beta chain) was found in a study of cytomegalovirus exposure and HLA in healthy donors. The PCR contained 60 Vbeta and 13 Jbeta primers. TCRdb's table, derived via immunoSEQ multiplex PCR, lists solely in-frame clones and lacks some. The sample shows fewer than 200,000 clones, 80% of them seen only once. The clonotype was recovered from a boy aged 5-17 years in good health and CMV-seronegative. Material for sequencing was PBMCs.

The CDR3 spells CAWRGDRNTEAFF. The CDR3 DNA reads as TGTGCCTGGAGGGGGGACAGGAACACTGAAGCTTTCTTT. The chain joins TRBV30 to TRBJ1-1, with 7 bases lining up with TRBD1. From germline, CDR1 is GTSNPN and CDR2 SVGIG (reference sequence). V lost 3 bases to trimming and J lost 1 base; unmatched junction nucleotides: 2. The CDR3 runs to 13 residues.